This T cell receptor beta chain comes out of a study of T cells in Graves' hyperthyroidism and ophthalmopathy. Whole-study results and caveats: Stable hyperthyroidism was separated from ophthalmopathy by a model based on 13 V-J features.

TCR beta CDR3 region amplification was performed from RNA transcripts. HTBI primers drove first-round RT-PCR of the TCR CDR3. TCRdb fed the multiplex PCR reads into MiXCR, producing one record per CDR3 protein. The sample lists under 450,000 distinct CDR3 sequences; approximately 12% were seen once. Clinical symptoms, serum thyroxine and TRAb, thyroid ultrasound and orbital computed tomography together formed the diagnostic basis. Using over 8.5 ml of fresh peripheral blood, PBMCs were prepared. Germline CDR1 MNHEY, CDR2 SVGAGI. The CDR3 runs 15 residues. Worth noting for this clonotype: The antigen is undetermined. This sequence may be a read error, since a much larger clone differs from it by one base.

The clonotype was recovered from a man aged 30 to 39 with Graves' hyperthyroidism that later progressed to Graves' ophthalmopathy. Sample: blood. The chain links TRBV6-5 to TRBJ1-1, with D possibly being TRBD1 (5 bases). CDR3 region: CASGYDPGANTEAFF. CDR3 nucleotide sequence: TGTGCCAGCGGTTACGATCCCGGGGCGAACACTGAAGCTTTCTTT.